This T cell receptor beta chain was captured by sequencing in a study of metastatic and nonmetastatic thyroid tumors. TCRdb re-analyzed the PCR reads through MiXCR. The sample consists of 7,000 or so clones, around 30% of them appearing once. This clone was seen a few times. CDR1 LGHNA and CDR2 YSLEER come from the germline V gene. There are 15 residues in the CDR3. Trimming removed 0 bases at V and 8 bases at J, with 17 bases between. Among the patients, none had received any treatment before thyroid surgery. The chain links TRBV4-3 to TRBJ2-7, with TRBD2 as a possible D gene (6 bases). The TCR sequence derives from a female donor with papillary thyroid cancer or a benign thyroid nodule (not recorded which). Some clones in this sample may be carry-over from other donors' samples. The sequencing sample was made of adjacent normal tissue. CDR3 protein: CASSQDLGGTSQQYF. CDR3 bases: TGCGCCAGCAGCCAAGATCTGGGCGGGACCTCCCAGCAGTACTTC.